Each of the 12 T cell receptor beta chains below was sequenced from the same sample in a study of blood T cell repertoires in COVID-19 (TCRdb year 2020). The protocol used for the library was the immunoSEQ multiplex PCR assay. In TCRdb, the immuneACCESS table is reduced to in-frame sequences with V and J assigned. These tables do not hold every clone; where another copy was compared, an unresolved V gene accounts for under half, and the others remain unexplained. A total of roughly 65,000 clones appear in this sample, 79% of them only once. Around 47% of the sample is taken by the ten largest. The sample consisted of peripheral blood. The receptor source for this set is a human donor in a cohort sampled during active COVID-19.

This chain uses TRBV5-6 with TRBJ1-1; 7 nucleotides align to TRBD1. With V trimmed by 4 bases and J by 0 bases, 6 bases remained unmatched. This CDR3 is built from 15 residues. Germline V gene sequence: CDR1 SGHDT, CDR2 YYEEEE. The CDR3 region is CASSPRTGLNTEAFF. In DNA form, the CDR3 reads TGTGCCAGCAGCCCACGGACAGGTTTGAACACTGAAGCTTTCTTT.

This chain uses TRBV14 with TRBJ2-1; a weak D match, TRBD2 (5 bases). CDR1 and CDR2 (germline): SGHDN, FVKESK. This CDR3 spans 16 amino acids. V was cut by 2 bases and J by 0 bases, with 11 bases left in between. The CDR3: CASSQWTPSSYNEQFF. The DNA of the CDR3 is TGTGCCAGCAGCCAATGGACTCCCAGCTCCTACAATGAGCAGTTCTTC.

Here the CDR3 DNA reads TGTGCCTGGACACGCGGGGGCGCCGGCACCTACGAGCAGTACTTC. It is translated as CAWTRGGAGTYEQYF. This chain links TRBV30 with TRBJ2-7, with D possibly TRBD2 on 7 matching bases. The CDR3 covers 15 residues. Trimming left V 4 bases short and J 2 bases short, with 18 bases between. Germline-derived CDR1 and CDR2 are GTSNPN and SVGIG (reference sequence).

J is TRBJ1-3 and V is TRBV28; D is possibly TRBD1 (6 bases). Germline V gene lookup returns CDR1 MDHEN and CDR2 SYDVKM. Trimming cost V 4 bases and J 0 bases, with 13 bases left between them. The CDR3 loop spans 16 amino acids. CDR3 protein: CASSSPRGFSGNTIYF. The CDR3 region has the DNA TGTGCCAGCAGTTCACCCAGGGGATTCTCTGGAAACACCATATATTTT.

A few counts support this clone. V usage is TRBV3-1 (or the pseudogene TRBV3-2) and J usage is TRBJ1-4, with D possibly being TRBD1 (6 bases). The length of the CDR3 is 12 residues. From germline, CDR1 is LGHDT and CDR2 YNNKEL (reference sequence). V lost 4 bases to trimming and J lost 8 bases, with 8 bases between them. CDR3 DNA sequence: TGTGCCAGCAGCCGCACAGGGGAAAAACTGTTTTTT. It codes for CASSRTGEKLFF.

The chain couples TRBV27 to TRBJ2-7; 7 positions match TRBD2. This CDR3 has 15 amino acids. From germline, CDR1 is MNHEY and CDR2 SMNVEV (reference sequence). Germline trimming cut 3 bases from V and 2 bases from J; bases unmatched to any gene: 7. CDR3 region: CASSLGGSSTYEQYF. In DNA, the CDR3 is TGTGCCAGCAGTTTGGGCGGGAGTAGCACCTACGAGCAGTACTTC.

The rearrangement joins TRBV2 to TRBJ1-4, with unresolved D. V was shortened by 6 bases and J by 6 bases, with 8 bases between the two germline ends. CDR3 size: 12 residues. Germline lookup yields CDR1 SNHLY and CDR2 FYNNEI. The CDR3 DNA follows: TGTGCCAGCAGACCTCTAGATGAAAAACTGTTTTTT. Amino acid sequence: CASRPLDEKLFF. Full variable domain (rest looked up from reference TRBV2 and TRBJ1-4): EPEVTQTPSHQVTQMGQEVILRCVPISNHLYFYWYRQILGQKVEFLVSFYNNEISEKSEIFDDQFSVERPDGSNFTLKIRSTKLEDSAMYFCASRPLDEKLFFGSGTQLSVL.

V usage is TRBV5-6 and J usage is TRBJ2-6, with D possibly matching TRBD1 (5 bases). The CDR3 sequence is 13 residues long. CDR1 and CDR2 (germline): SGHDT, YYEEEE. Between the trimmed V and J ends, which lost 7 bases and 2 bases, there was a span of 7 bases. Here the CDR3 reads CASSGTGANVLTF. DNA for the CDR3: TGTGCCAGCTCAGGGACTGGGGCCAACGTCCTGACTTTC.

The V gene is TRBV27, the J gene TRBJ2-3, with 7 positions matching TRBD2. With V trimmed by 3 bases and J by 0 bases, 6 bases remained unmatched. From germline, CDR1 is MNHEY and CDR2 SMNVEV (reference sequence). This CDR3 is 16 amino acids long. CDR3 coding DNA: TGTGCCAGCAGTTTCCGGACTAGTCGCAGCACAGATACGCAGTATTTT. Encoded protein: CASSFRTSRSTDTQYF.

This sequence joins TRBV7-8 and TRBJ1-3; 9 nucleotides line up with TRBD1. The germline gives CDR1 SGHVS, CDR2 FQNEAQ. V was pared by 5 bases and J by 4 bases, with 15 bases of the junction left unmatched. The CDR3 length is 18 residues. Here the CDR3 reads CASSTRSTGTGRGNTIYF. CDR3 bases: TGTGCCAGCAGCACACGATCCACCGGGACAGGGAGGGGAAACACCATATATTTT.

The chain combines TRBV4-1 with TRBJ2-7; TRBD1 aligns across 9 bases. CDR1 MGHRA and CDR2 YSYEKL come from the germline V gene. This CDR3 has 16 residues. With V trimmed by 1 base and J by 5 bases, 9 bases remained unmatched. The CDR3 is CASSQADRGLLDEQYF. DNA of the CDR3: TGCGCCAGCAGCCAAGCGGACAGGGGACTACTAGACGAGCAGTACTTC.

The chain joins TRBV5-1 to TRBJ1-2; 8 nucleotides agree with TRBD1. Trimming cost V 4 bases and J 8 bases; bases outside gene matches: 10. CDR1 and CDR2 from the germline V gene are SGHRS and YFSETQ. The CDR3 totals 14 residues. The CDR3 spells CASSLPGTGDGYTF. In DNA, the CDR3 is TGCGCCAGCAGCCTACCAGGGACAGGAGACGGCTACACCTTC. Together with reference TRBV5-1 and TRBJ1-2, the CDR3 gives the full variable domain: KAGVTQTPRYLIKTRGQQVTLSCSPISGHRSVSWYQQTPGQGLQFLFEYFSETQRNKGNFPGRFSGRQFSNSRSEMNVSTLELGDSALYLCASSLPGTGDGYTFGSGTRLTVV.